The T cell receptor beta chain described here comes from a study of cytomegalovirus exposure and HLA in healthy donors. General study points: What a later analysis showed was that several of the most significant clusters appeared linked to common viral pathogens. Presence/absence analysis assumed near-uniform sequencing depth across donors. Cytomegalovirus status was reportedly diagnosed by the classifier with high sensitivity and specificity. Beyond CMV serostatus, there was no information to go on about immune exposure.

As regards this clone: Its target is unknown.

Use of 60 Vbeta and 13 Jbeta primers characterized the PCR. The repertoire was sequenced with immunoSEQ multiplex PCR; TCRdb's copy has only in-frame clones and lacks some. This repertoire includes 60,000 to 70,000 clones. Trimming shortened V by 4 bases and J by 2 bases, and 6 bases separated the two germline ends. CDR1 is SGHRS, CDR2 YFSETQ, per germline. CDR3 length equals 12 residues. Sequenced input: PBMCs. The chain has TRBV5-1 and TRBJ1-2; no clear D gene. The TCR sequence derives from a boy under 18 in good health and CMV-seronegative. The CDR3 protein is CASSQQNYGYTF. The CDR3 nucleotides are TGCGCCAGCAGCCAACAGAACTATGGCTACACCTTC.